This passage covers 32 T cell receptor beta chains from one sample sequenced in a study of siplizumab effects on memory and regulatory T cells. Profiling relied on immunoSEQ multiplex PCR, and the TCRdb table lists in-frame clones only, not all of them. Of around 72,000 clones detected, roughly nine tenths appear once; the ten largest clones hold over 25%. The source material was CD8+ T cells sorted from blood. All receptors derive from a human donor in good health.

This chain links TRBV27 with TRBJ2-3, with TRBD2 identical over 13 bases. Germline V CDR1 and CDR2: MNHEY, SMNVEV (reference sequence). The V and J ends lost 5 bases and 3 bases, in that order; junction bases with no gene match: 11. The CDR3 runs to 18 residues. The CDR3 loop is CASSRTSGGAQETDTQYF. In DNA form, the CDR3 reads TGTGCCAGCAGTCGCACTAGCGGGGGGGCCCAGGAAACAGATACGCAGTATTTT.

The chain has TRBV7-2 and TRBJ1-2, with no clear D. From germline, CDR1 is SGHTA and CDR2 FQGNSA. V gave up 0 bases and J gave up 2 bases, with 13 bases separating them. This CDR3 region has 16 residues. CDR3 coding DNA: TGTGCCAGCAGCTTAGCTTTCGTATACATAAACTATGGCTACACCTTC. It translates to CASSLAFVYINYGYTF. Based on the CDR3 plus reference TRBV7-2 and TRBJ1-2, the full variable domain is GAGVSQSPSNKVTEKGKDVELRCDPISGHTALYWYRQSLGQGLEFLIYFQGNSAPDKSGLPSDRFSAERTGGSVSTLTIQRTQQEDSAVYLCASSLAFVYINYGYTFGSGTRLTVV.

The chain employs TRBV27 and TRBJ2-1, with D perhaps matching TRBD2 (6 bases). The CDR3 extends over 16 amino acids. Per the germline V gene, CDR1 is MNHEY and CDR2 is SMNVEV (reference sequence). The germline V and J ends were trimmed by 2 bases and 9 bases, with 20 bases remaining between them. CDR3 DNA: TGTGCCAGCAGTTTAGTTCTGGGTGGCGGGACGGGTGAGCAGTTCTTC. Translated, it gives CASSLVLGGGTGEQFF.

The chain employs TRBV6-6 and TRBJ1-1; possible D gene TRBD1, 6 bases. The germline V gene encodes CDR1 MNHNY and CDR2 SVGAGI (reference sequence). This CDR3 has 15 residues. V lost 2 bases and J lost 4, with 14 bases in between. The CDR3 sequence: CASSYDTGLSTEAFF. CDR3 in DNA: TGTGCCAGCAGTTACGATACAGGGCTGAGCACTGAAGCTTTCTTT.

The rearrangement uses TRBV2 and TRBJ2-1, with no clear D. This CDR3 comprises 14 residues. V lost 4 bases and J lost 9, with 16 bases in between. Germline values: CDR1 SNHLY, CDR2 FYNNEI. The CDR3 DNA reads TGTGCCAGCAGTGTTGGTCCGGCGAATGTTGAGCAGTTCTTC. As protein: CASSVGPANVEQFF.

The chain recombines TRBV11-1 with TRBJ2-5, with TRBD1 identical over 7 bases. The DNA end is more similar to TRBJ2-7, so the J call may be wrong. In germline, CDR1 is SGHAT, CDR2 FQDESV (reference sequence). The CDR3 length is 16 residues. In DNA form, the CDR3 reads TGTGCCAGCAGCTTTTTCAGAGGGGGCGTTTTCTACGAGCAGTACTTC. It specifies CASSFFRGGVFYEQYF.

This chain links TRBV5-1 with TRBJ2-7; D not resolved. The CDR3 is 15 residues long. V lost 0 bases to trimming and J lost 0 bases, with 10 bases between them. The germline gives CDR1 SGHRS, CDR2 YFSETQ. CDR3 region: CASSLGGYSSYEQYF. The CDR3 nucleotides are TGCGCCAGCAGCTTGGGCGGTTATTCCTCCTACGAGCAGTACTTC.

The chain links TRBV5-6 to TRBJ2-7; D may match TRBD1 or TRBD2 (5 bases each). The CDR3 has 14 amino acids. Germline V gene data show CDR1 as SGHDT and CDR2 as YYEEEE. The V gene lost 3 bases and the J gene lost 7 bases, with 17 bases spanning the gap. The CDR3: CASSSSDSPGEQYF. The DNA of the CDR3 is TGTGCCAGCAGCTCTAGTGACAGCCCGGGGGAGCAGTACTTC. Together with reference TRBV5-6 and TRBJ2-7, the CDR3 gives the full variable domain: DAGVTQSPTHLIKTRGQQVTLRCSPKSGHDTVSWYQQALGQGPQFIFQYYEEEERQRGNFPDRFSGHQFPNYSSELNVNALLLGDSALYLCASSSSDSPGEQYFGPGTRLTVT.

This clone occurred once. The genes are TRBV4-1 and TRBJ2-1, with 12 bases matching TRBD1. The length of the CDR3 is 17 residues. J was trimmed by 2 bases and V by 2 bases; bases with no gene match: 4. Per the germline V gene, CDR1 is MGHRA and CDR2 is YSYEKL. The CDR3 DNA reads TGCGCCAGCAGCCAAATCGGGACAGGGGGCCCCTACAATGAGCAGTTCTTC. It codes for CASSQIGTGGPYNEQFF.

The chain has TRBV6-6 and TRBJ1-5; no reliable D call. Germline V gives CDR1 MNHNY, CDR2 SVGAGI (reference sequence). V lost 6 bases and J 2 bases, leaving 14 bases between the germline ends. There are 15 residues in the CDR3. The CDR3 DNA sequence: TGTGCCAGCAGCCCCGACCCTCGGGGCAATCAGCCCCAGCATTTT. Amino acid sequence: CASSPDPRGNQPQHF.

CDR3: CASFLTAPNTEAFF. In nucleotides, the CDR3 is TGTGCCAGCTTTCTGACTGCTCCGAACACTGAAGCTTTCTTT. The chain joins TRBV2 to TRBJ1-1, with D unclear. CDR3 length equals 14 residues. The V and J ends lost 8 bases and 1 base respectively, with 14 bases between them. From germline, CDR1 is SNHLY and CDR2 FYNNEI.

The chain has TRBV6-5 and TRBJ1-5; D not resolved. The V end lost 2 bases, the J end lost 9 bases, and 11 bases lay between the germline ends. The CDR3 spans 13 residues. Looked up from germline, CDR1 is MNHEY and CDR2 is SVGAGI. The DNA for the CDR3 is TGTGCCAGCAGTTACGGTGGGTTTGCGCCCCAGCATTTT. Protein product: CASSYGGFAPQHF.

The V and J genes are TRBV11-2 and TRBJ2-7; no clear D. V was shortened by 1 base and J by 7 bases, with 5 bases between the two germline ends. CDR1 SGHAT and CDR2 FQNNGV come from the germline V gene. The CDR3 loop spans 11 amino acids. The CDR3 region is CASSLGEEQYF. The CDR3 DNA follows: TGTGCCAGCAGCTTAGGGGAAGAGCAGTACTTC. Looking up the rest from reference TRBV11-2 and TRBJ2-7 gives the full variable domain: EAGVAQSPRYKIIEKRQSVAFWCNPISGHATLYWYQQILGQGPKLLIQFQNNGVVDDSQLPKDRFSAERLKGVDSTLKIQPAKLEDSAVYLCASSLGEEQYFGPGTRLTVT.

The CDR3 nucleotides read TGTGCCAGCAGTTTAAGTACAGGGTTGTTGGGGGACACAGATACGCAGTATTTT. The encoded protein is CASSLSTGLLGDTDTQYF. The chain employs TRBV27 and TRBJ2-3, with a weak D call TRBD1 (6 bases). CDR1 is MNHEY and CDR2 is SMNVEV in the germline V gene (reference sequence). This CDR3 has 18 residues. V lost 2 bases and J 2 bases, leaving 20 bases between the germline ends.

This clone came up once. This chain uses TRBV14 with TRBJ2-7, with TRBD1 matching 8 bases. CDR1 and CDR2 from the germline V gene are SGHDN and FVKESK. This CDR3 contains 15 residues. V was pared by 0 bases and J by 6 bases, with 7 bases of the junction left unmatched. In DNA form, the CDR3 reads TGTGCCAGCAGCCAAGAGGCCCCAGGGGGCAGCGAGCAGTACTTC. Its protein is CASSQEAPGGSEQYF.

The genes are TRBV5-4 and TRBJ2-7; D call uncertain. CDR3 size: 13 residues. The V end lost 0 bases, the J end lost 2 bases, and 6 bases lay between the germline ends. CDR1 and CDR2 from the germline V gene are SGHNT and YYREEE (reference sequence). CDR3 sequence reads: CASSLVETYEQYF. CDR3 in DNA: TGTGCCAGCAGCTTGGTGGAAACCTACGAGCAGTACTTC. Combining the CDR3 with reference TRBV5-4 and TRBJ2-7 gives the whole variable domain ETGVTQSPTHLIKTRGQQVTLRCSSQSGHNTVSWYQQALGQGPQFIFQYYREEENGRGNFPPRFSGLQFPNYSSELNVNALELDDSALYLCASSLVETYEQYFGPGTRLTVT.

The chain joins TRBV29-1 to TRBJ2-1; 14 bases map to TRBD2. There are 18 residues in the CDR3. CDR1 and CDR2 (germline): SQVTM, ANQGSEA. Trimming cost V 4 bases and J 8 bases; bases outside gene matches: 16. The CDR3 DNA reads TGCAGCGTTGGGGCGGGACTAGCGGGAGACCCCCCCATGGATGAGCAGTTCTTC. Residues: CSVGAGLAGDPPMDEQFF.

For the CDR3, the DNA is TGTGCCAGCAGCCAAGATCTGAACTCTGGAAACACCATATATTTT. Amino acids: CASSQDLNSGNTIYF. The J gene is TRBJ1-3, the V gene TRBV14; D gene ambiguous. Germline V CDR1 and CDR2: SGHDN, FVKESK. V was cut by 0 bases and J by 0 bases, with 6 bases left in between. CDR3 size: 15 residues.

CDR3 amino acids: CARSSPQYF. In DNA form, the CDR3 reads TGTGCCAGAAGCTCCCCCCAGTACTTC. The chain is built from TRBV5-3 and TRBJ2-5; D call uncertain. TRBV5-3 is classed as an ORF, of uncertain function. The length of the CDR3 is 9 residues. Trimming removed 3 bases at V and 9 bases at J, with 3 bases between.

This chain uses TRBV7-6 with TRBJ2-1; TRBD2 agrees at 8 bases. J gave up 3 bases and V 7 bases, and 23 bases lay outside the gene matches. The CDR3 runs to 20 residues. Germline V gene lookup returns CDR1 SGHVS and CDR2 FNYEAQ. CDR3 bases: TGTGCCAGCACGTTGGGGCGGGAGGCCACGCGACCAACGATCTACAATGAGCAGTTCTTC. Protein product: CASTLGREATRPTIYNEQFF.

CDR3 sequence (DNA): TGTGCCAGCAGCCCTTGGGACAGGGAAATTGCAACTAATGAAAAACTGTTTTTT. This encodes CASSPWDREIATNEKLFF. The rearrangement uses TRBV7-9 and TRBJ1-4, with 9 bases matching TRBD1. This CDR3 region has 18 residues. Germline-derived CDR1 and CDR2 are SEHNR and FQNEAQ (reference sequence). V dropped 5 bases and J dropped 0; count of bases not matched to a gene: 10.

J is TRBJ2-7 and V is TRBV4-1; TRBD2 matches 7 bases. This CDR3 spans 16 amino acids. Germline V CDR1 and CDR2: MGHRA, YSYEKL. Trimming took 0 bases from V and 2 from J; bases not matched to a gene: 7. The DNA of the CDR3 is TGCGCCAGCAGCCAAGATCGCACTAGCGAAACCTACGAGCAGTACTTC. Its translation is CASSQDRTSETYEQYF.

The genes are TRBV25-1 and TRBJ2-5; D possibly corresponds to TRBD1 (5 bases). CDR3 length: 17 residues. In germline, CDR1 is MGHDK, CDR2 SYGVNS. Deletions cut 4 bases from V and 1 base from J, with 19 bases between. DNA of the CDR3: TGTGCCAGCAGTGTCTCTCATCTCGTGACAGCCCAAGAGACCCAGTACTTC. It is translated as CASSVSHLVTAQETQYF. Complete variable domain (other parts from reference TRBV25-1 and TRBJ2-5): EADIYQTPRYLVIGTGKKITLECSQTMGHDKMYWYQQDPGMELHLIHYSYGVNSTEKGDLSSESTVSRIRTEHFPLTLESARPSHTSQYLCASSVSHLVTAQETQYFGPGTRLLVL.

The rearrangement uses TRBV28 and TRBJ1-1; 7 positions agree with TRBD1. Germline trimming cut 5 bases from V and 11 bases from J; bases unmatched to any gene: 14. Germline V gene lookup returns CDR1 MDHEN and CDR2 SYDVKM. This CDR3 region has 14 residues. This chain's CDR3 is CASSLDGGQRWAFF. In nucleotides, the CDR3 is TGTGCCAGCAGTCTTGACGGGGGACAGAGGTGGGCTTTCTTT.

This rearrangement joins TRBV7-9 to TRBJ2-7; 8 bases map to TRBD2. Germline CDR1 and CDR2: SEHNR and FQNEAQ (reference sequence). Losses at the gene ends were 5 bases for V and 6 bases for J; bases not matched to a gene: 9. This CDR3 contains 14 residues. CDR3 DNA: TGTGCCAGCAGCCCGGGACTAGTGGAATTCGAGCAGTACTTC. Its protein is CASSPGLVEFEQYF.

This clone was seen just once. V gene TRBV4-1 combines with J gene TRBJ1-5; no definite D call. Trimming left V 1 base short and J 0 bases short, with 4 bases between. CDR3 length equals 14 residues. Per germline, CDR1 MGHRA and CDR2 YSYEKL. CDR3 sequence (DNA): TGCGCCAGCAGCCAAGTAAGTAGCAATCAGCCCCAGCATTTT. Residues: CASSQVSSNQPQHF.

The chain joins TRBV7-9 to TRBJ1-1; a possible D gene is TRBD1 (5 bases). This CDR3 comprises 17 residues. V was trimmed by 6 bases and J by 3 bases, leaving 23 bases between them. The germline gives CDR1 SEHNR, CDR2 FQNEAQ (reference sequence). The DNA of the CDR3 is TGTGCCAGCAGTGGGGGGATAAAACTCCTTGAGGACACTGAAGCTTTCTTT. Protein product: CASSGGIKLLEDTEAFF.

V gene TRBV19 combines with J gene TRBJ2-7, with D possibly matching TRBD1 (6 bases). V gave up 4 bases and J gave up 0 bases, with 13 bases separating them. Germline loops: CDR1 LNHDA, CDR2 SQIVND (reference sequence). This CDR3 spans 15 amino acids. The CDR3 DNA is TGTGCCAGTAGTAGCGGACAGTTCTTCTCCTACGAGCAGTACTTC. This sequence encodes CASSSGQFFSYEQYF. Full variable domain (missing parts from reference TRBV19 and TRBJ2-7): DGGITQSPKYLFRKEGQNVTLSCEQNLNHDAMYWYRQDPGQGLRLIYYSQIVNDFQKGDIAEGYSVSREKKESFPLTVTSAQKNPTAFYLCASSSGQFFSYEQYFGPGTRLTVT.

The chain combines TRBV6-5 with TRBJ2-7; TRBD2 might be the D (6 bases). The CDR3 extends over 15 amino acids. Trimming took off 7 bases at V and 2 bases at J, with 18 bases between the two ends. The germline V gene has CDR1 MNHEY and CDR2 SVGAGI. The CDR3 loop is CASIDLSGFAYEQYF. CDR3 coding DNA: TGTGCCAGCATTGACCTTAGCGGATTCGCCTACGAGCAGTACTTC.

The chain recombines TRBV2 with TRBJ2-5, with D perhaps TRBD2 (6 bases). Germline values: CDR1 SNHLY, CDR2 FYNNEI. CDR3 length equals 15 residues. Trimming shortened V by 6 bases and J by 5 bases, and 19 bases separated the two germline ends. CDR3 residues: CASSSSVQERETQYF. Here the CDR3 DNA reads TGTGCCAGCAGCTCTAGCGTCCAAGAAAGGGAGACCCAGTACTTC.

V and J are TRBV12-2 and TRBJ2-3; the table assigns TRBD2, which was not confirmed against the DNA. TRBV12-2 is classified as a pseudogene. The CDR3 covers 15 residues. CDR3 sequence: CASRPLAGGRDTQYF. CDR3 DNA sequence: TGTGCAAGTCGCCCCCTGGCGGGGGGGCGGGATACGCAGTATTTT.

The genes are TRBV2 and TRBJ1-2; 8 bases match TRBD1. V was clipped by 6 bases and J by 8 bases; unmatched bases: 5. This CDR3 is 12 amino acids long. Germline assignment: CDR1 SNHLY and CDR2 FYNNEI. The CDR3 sequence: CASRPQGEGYTF. CDR3 sequence (DNA): TGTGCCAGCAGACCACAGGGGGAGGGCTACACCTTC.